This T cell receptor beta chain originates from a study of T cells in Graves' hyperthyroidism and ophthalmopathy. Study-level findings and limits: Separation of ophthalmopathy from stable hyperthyroidism was achieved by a 13 V-J model. Also found in blood were most expanded thyroid clonotypes above 0.001.

The authors deemed Graves' hyperthyroidism stable absent ophthalmopathy progression within 18 months. The study left out patients who had uncontrolled infection, other autoimmune disease, pregnancy or lactation. This clonotype was recorded many times. Antigen unknown. Amplification of TCR beta CDR3 regions was performed using RNA transcripts as template. The HTBI primer set drove a first-round RT-PCR of the TCR CDR3. TCRdb re-called the multiplex PCR reads through MiXCR, storing one row per CDR3 protein. The table shows hundreds of thousands of distinct CDR3 sequences, with 15% to 18% occurring only once. This CDR3 has 12 amino acids. CDR1 is SGHTA and CDR2 is FQGNSA in the germline V gene. V gave up 5 bases and J gave up 8 bases, with 13 bases separating them.

The receptor comes from a woman aged 18-29 years with Graves' hyperthyroidism. The specimen was blood. The chain couples TRBV7-2 to TRBJ2-7; maybe TRBD1 (6 bases). As DNA, the CDR3 is TGTGCCAGCAGCACTCGAGGGGGACAGCAGTACTTC. This codes for CASSTRGGQQYF.